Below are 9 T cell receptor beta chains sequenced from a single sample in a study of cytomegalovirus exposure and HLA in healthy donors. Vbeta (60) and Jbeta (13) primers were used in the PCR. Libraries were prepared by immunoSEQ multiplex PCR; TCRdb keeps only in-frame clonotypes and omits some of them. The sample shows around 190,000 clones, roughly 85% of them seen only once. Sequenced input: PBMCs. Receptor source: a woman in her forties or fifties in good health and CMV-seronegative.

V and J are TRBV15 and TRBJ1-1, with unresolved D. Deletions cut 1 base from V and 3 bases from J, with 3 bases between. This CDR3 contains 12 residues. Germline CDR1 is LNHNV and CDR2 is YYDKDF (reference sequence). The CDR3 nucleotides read TGTGCCACCAGCAGAGTCGACACTGAAGCTTTCTTT. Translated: CATSRVDTEAFF.

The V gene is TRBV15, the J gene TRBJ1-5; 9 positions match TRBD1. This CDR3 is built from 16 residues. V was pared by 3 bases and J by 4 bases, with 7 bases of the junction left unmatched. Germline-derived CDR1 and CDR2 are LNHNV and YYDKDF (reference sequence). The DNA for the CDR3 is TGTGCCACCAGCAGGAATGGGGGGACAGGGAATCAGCCCCAGCATTTT. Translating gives CATSRNGGTGNQPQHF.

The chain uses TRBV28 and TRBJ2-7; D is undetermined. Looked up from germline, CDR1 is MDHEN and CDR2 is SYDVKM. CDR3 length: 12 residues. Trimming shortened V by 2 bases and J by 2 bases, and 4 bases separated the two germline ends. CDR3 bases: TGTGCCAGCAGTTTAAGCGCCTACGAGCAGTACTTC. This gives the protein CASSLSAYEQYF.

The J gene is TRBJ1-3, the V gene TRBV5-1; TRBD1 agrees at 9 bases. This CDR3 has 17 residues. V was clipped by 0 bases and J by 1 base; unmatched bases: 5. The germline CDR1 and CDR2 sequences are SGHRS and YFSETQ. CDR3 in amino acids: CASSLGQGVESGNTIYF. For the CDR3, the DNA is TGCGCCAGCAGCTTGGGACAGGGGGTGGAATCTGGAAACACCATATATTTT.

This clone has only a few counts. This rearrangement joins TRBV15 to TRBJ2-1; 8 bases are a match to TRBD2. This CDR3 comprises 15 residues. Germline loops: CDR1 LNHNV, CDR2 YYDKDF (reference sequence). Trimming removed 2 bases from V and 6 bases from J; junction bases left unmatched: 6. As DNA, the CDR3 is TGTGCCACCAGCAGAAAGCGGGAGAGTGTCAATGAGCAGTTCTTC. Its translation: CATSRKRESVNEQFF.

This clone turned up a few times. The CDR3 is CATLRWAPNTIYF. CDR3 sequence (DNA): TGTGCCACCCTACGCTGGGCGCCAAACACCATATATTTT. V usage is TRBV6-1 and J usage is TRBJ1-3; no firm D call. Germline values: CDR1 MNHNS, CDR2 SASEGT. V lost 10 bases and J 6 bases, leaving 16 bases between the germline ends. CDR3 size: 13 residues.

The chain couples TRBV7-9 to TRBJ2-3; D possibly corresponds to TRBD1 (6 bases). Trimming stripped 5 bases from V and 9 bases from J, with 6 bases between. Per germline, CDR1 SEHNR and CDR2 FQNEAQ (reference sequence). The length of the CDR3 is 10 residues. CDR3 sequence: CASSGGTQYF. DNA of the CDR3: TGTGCCAGCAGCGGGGGCACGCAGTATTTT.

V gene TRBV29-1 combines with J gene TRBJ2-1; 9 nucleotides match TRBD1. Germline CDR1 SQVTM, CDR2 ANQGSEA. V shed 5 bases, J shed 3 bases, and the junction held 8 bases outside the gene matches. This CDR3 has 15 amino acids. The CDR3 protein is CSVMDRGRNYNEQFF. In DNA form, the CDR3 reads TGCAGCGTTATGGACAGGGGTAGGAACTACAATGAGCAGTTCTTC.

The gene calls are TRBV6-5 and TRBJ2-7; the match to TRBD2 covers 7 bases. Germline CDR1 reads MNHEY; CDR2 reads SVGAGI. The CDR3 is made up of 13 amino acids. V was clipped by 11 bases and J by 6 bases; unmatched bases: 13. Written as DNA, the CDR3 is TGTGCCGCCCAGCCGGGAGGTGGGCGCGAGCAGTACTTC. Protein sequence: CAAQPGGGREQYF.